The sequence of this T cell receptor (beta chain) was determined in a study of beta chain features in type 1 diabetes. Study summary: In age, gender and cell yields, patients were similar to healthy donors. Broader study findings: Patients with Type 1 diabetes showed moderately but significantly shorter TCRB CDR3s in all four CD4+ subsets.

CDR3 length: 16 amino acids. The trim removed 0 bases at V and 9 bases at J, leaving 10 bases unmatched. In germline, CDR1 is SGHNT, CDR2 YYREEE (reference sequence). The entirety of the isolated RNA underwent reverse transcription, so expressed TCRB transcripts were sequenced. This table comes from immunoSEQ multiplex PCR, and its TCRdb copy is limited to in-frame clones, with some not included. The data hold 200,000 to 300,000 clones, with around 20% observed a single time. Turning to this clone: Its specificity is unknown.

The chain has TRBV5-4 and TRBJ2-1, with 9 bases aligning to TRBD2. Sequencing input: naive CD4+ T cells from blood. This TCR derives from a woman aged 35 to 49 with type 1 diabetes. The CDR3 here is CASSLGPRGGPGEQFF. The CDR3 DNA sequence: TGTGCCAGCAGCTTGGGGCCGCGGGGGGGCCCAGGTGAGCAGTTCTTC.